This T cell receptor (beta chain) was obtained from a study of blood T cell repertoires in COVID-19 (dated by TCRdb to 2018 to 2020). Describing the broader study: Samples covering the acute and convalescent phases of COVID-19 were provided by collaborators in the United States, Italy and Spain. The material from the prospective study consisted of cDNA or gDNA derived from T cells, B-cell-depleted T cells, or PBMCs. Subjects who had been exposed to COVID-19, were actively infected with it, or had recovered from it provided the deeply sampled blood TCRbeta repertoires that made up the dataset. A freely available public database, intended as a resource for researchers studying the immune response to SARS-CoV-2, is where the repertoires were released. The samples were drawn from two sources: the first 160 participants of the ongoing ImmuneRACE study, and 1,254 subjects contributed by 6 global collaborators. A de-identified subject ID, COVID-19 status, age in years and sex were almost always included in the sample metadata. Where HLA class I and class II types were available, the types were taken from metadata supplied by the sample provider, not from assay-based typing.

Collaborating institutions collected whole blood in K2EDTA tubes following their own protocols. For TCRbeta analysis, collaborator samples were shipped as frozen whole blood, as isolated PBMCs, or as DNA extracted from either sample type. As for this clone: Its antigen is unknown. Base quality data are lacking; no much larger clone is found one base away.

The full study reports these points: The amount of clinical and demographic metadata varied by source and participant and was provided uncurated.

In the germline V gene (reference sequence), CDR1 corresponds to LGHDT and CDR2 to YNNKEL. From the cysteine through the phenylalanine, the CDR3 covers 13 amino acids. Only the CDR3 part of the read is kept: 39 bases, read in frame from the first base. The trim is 4 bases for V and 8 bases for J, with a gap of 14 bases between the germline ends. TCRbeta CDR3 regions were amplified from genomic DNA by means of the immunoSEQ Assay, a bias-controlled multiplex PCR. In the original analysis: Within the assay, amplification of reference gene primers was used to estimate how many nucleated cells each sample contained. To quantify the absolute abundance of each unique TCRbeta CDR3 rearrangement, sequence reads were collapsed and filtered. For each sample, productive Simpson clonality was calculated as the square root of Simpson's diversity index across productive rearrangements. TCRdb took over this immuneACCESS table, retaining in-frame rearrangements with V and J assigned. Such tables are incomplete; in checked studies, under half of the missing clones stem from an unresolved V gene, and the remainder is unexplained. From that table come the V and J calls and clone size; the DNA was used to work out D and trimming. For this sample there are 200,000 to 300,000 clones; nearly 85% appear just once. The ten largest clonotypes hold more than 5.5% of the sample.

In this chain, TRBV3-1 (or the pseudogene TRBV3-2) is recombined with TRBJ1-2; 5 matching bases give a weak D call of TRBD1. The sequence derives from a human donor in a cohort sampled during active COVID-19. Sequenced material: peripheral blood. The base sequence is TGTGCCAGCAGCCCCGGGGGACGAATGGGCTACACCTTC. This sequence encodes CASSPGGRMGYTF.